This TCR beta chain was documented in a study of OX40 agonist ivuxolimab in advanced cancers. In its sample, this clone was seen a few times. CDR3 size: 11 residues. Trimming removed 6 bases from V and 7 bases from J, with 9 bases in between. Germline CDR1 is MNHEY and CDR2 is SMNVEV (reference sequence). Produced via immunoSEQ multiplex PCR; TCRdb's table is partial and in-frame only. This repertoire shows tens of thousands of clones, around four fifths found once; its top ten account for 1.5% to 2%. The V gene is TRBV27, the J gene TRBJ1-1; no clear D gene. Source: CD4+ or CD8+ T cells sorted from blood, taken in a trial of the OX40 agonist ivuxolimab. The TCR sequence derives from an adult with an advanced solid tumor such as melanoma, head and neck, liver or kidney cancer. For the CDR3, the DNA is TGTGCCAGCAGCAACCGACGTGAAGCTTTCTTT. Translating gives CASSNRREAFF.